This TCR beta chain stems from a study of blood T cell repertoires in COVID-19. Study as a whole: The samples span acute and convalescent COVID-19 from the United States, Italy and Spain.

Per the original data handling: Nucleated cell number was recorded as an estimate derived from reference gene primer amplification. Profiling relied on immunoSEQ multiplex PCR, and the TCRdb table lists in-frame clones only, not all of them. For V, J and clone size, that table is used; D and trimming come from the DNA. The sample carries 150,000 to 200,000 clones, around 78% recorded once. In its sample, this clone was seen once. With 6 bases clipped from V and 5 bases from J, the junction kept 7 bases outside the gene matches. Germline CDR1 is MNHEY and CDR2 is SVGAGI. The CDR3 is 14 amino acids. In Cohort 3, a recovered donor had either two negative PCRs, clearance, or symptom resolution.

The gene calls are TRBV6-5 and TRBJ1-2; 9 bases are a match to TRBD1. The sample taken for sequencing was PBMCs or T cells enriched from blood (not recorded which). This receptor was identified in a woman aged 45-59 years who had recovered from COVID-19. CDR3 bases: TGTGCCAGCAGGGGGACAGGGCATCGATATGGCTACACCTTC. Protein: CASRGTGHRYGYTF.